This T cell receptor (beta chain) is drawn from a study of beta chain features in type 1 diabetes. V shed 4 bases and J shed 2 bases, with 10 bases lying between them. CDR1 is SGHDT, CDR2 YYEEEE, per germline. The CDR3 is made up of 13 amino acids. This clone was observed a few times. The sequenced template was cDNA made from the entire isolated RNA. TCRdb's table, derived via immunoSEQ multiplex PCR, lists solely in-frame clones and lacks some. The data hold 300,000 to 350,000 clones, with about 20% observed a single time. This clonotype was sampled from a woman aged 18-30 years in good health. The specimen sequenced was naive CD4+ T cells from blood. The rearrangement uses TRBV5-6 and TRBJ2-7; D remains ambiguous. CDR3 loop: CASSHTLTYEQYF. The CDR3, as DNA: TGTGCCAGCAGCCACACGTTGACCTACGAGCAGTACTTC.